This T cell receptor beta chain was sequenced for a study of Ad26.COV2.S vaccination and SARS-CoV-2 variants listed by TCRdb under 2021. Background for the entire study: Donors in the vaccine arm were drawn from COV1001, a phase I-IIa trial of Ad26.COV2.S in healthy adults that was multicentre, randomized, double-blind and placebo-controlled. Trial participants were randomized into five groups of five, in which low-dose or high-dose Ad26.COV2.S was given once or twice, or placebo was given on both occasions. Sequencing of the TCRbeta repertoire served to evaluate the specificity and breadth of SARS-CoV-2-reactive T cell receptors following Ad26.COV2.S vaccination. The TCR-sequenced set comprised about 32 samples: some 20 Ad26.COV2.S vaccine recipients, 5 placebo recipients and 8 SARS-CoV-2 convalescent individuals. Ad26.COV2.S was administered intramuscularly at a dose of 5x10^10 or 1x10^11 viral particles, either as one shot or as two shots given 56 days apart. Investigators did not know the trial group allocation while performing experiments and assessing outcomes.

TCRbeta CDR3 regions were sequenced with the immunoSEQ Assay. After extraction, genomic DNA underwent amplification by bias-controlled multiplex PCR, followed by high-throughput sequencing. In the source study's methods: To quantify the absolute abundance of every unique TCRbeta CDR3 region, sequences were collapsed and filtered. Usable DNA was measured by amplifying reference genes present in all nucleated cells, and TCRbeta template counts were normalized to that usable DNA to estimate T cell fraction. Repertoire TCRs were annotated as SARS-CoV-2-specific by exact matching of V gene, CDR3 amino acid sequence and J gene to a known reactive TCR set. The reference SARS-CoV-2 TCR set came from MIRA and was filtered for enrichment in COVID-19-positive ImmuneCODE repertoires, removing public or cross-reactive TCRs. Based on the MIRA antigens, annotated TCRs were further analysed at the level of specific ORF or position within ORF. Breadth was defined as the number of annotated unique rearrangements divided by the total number of unique productive rearrangements, and depth was defined as the summed frequency of the annotated unique rearrangements. Two-sided Wilcoxon rank-sum tests were used to compare TCR breadth between groups. This immuneACCESS table, as held by TCRdb, lists in-frame sequences with V and J called but not all clones. Of the missing ones, under half trace to an unresolved V gene in checked studies; the others have no known cause. V and J calls and clone size are those listed in that table; D and trimming were worked out from the DNA. This sample lists over 350,000 clones; 88% were detected once. The ten largest make up more than 3% of the sample.

The treatment or condition label here, explained by the study, means: 15 to 20 received Ad26.COV2.S at low or high dose, single or two shots; 5 received placebo; per-sample allocation not given. For vaccine and placebo recipients, repertoires were sequenced using samples collected on day 63 after the first injection. In Cohort 1b, about 25 adults aged 18-55 years were enrolled at a single site in Boston, USA, between 29 July and 7 August 2020. Ad26.COV2.S was a replication-incompetent adenovirus type 26 vector that expressed a prefusion-stabilized SARS-CoV-2 spike protein derived from the original Wuhan strain. Broad study findings and their caveats: Spike-specific TCR breadth was higher in Ad26.COV2.S recipients than in placebo recipients (P = 0.0014). Non-spike TCR breadth was comparable between vaccine and placebo recipients, consistent with the vaccine containing only spike. Substantial breadth of spike-specific CD8+ and CD4+ T cell responses was reported after vaccination. The authors noted that total T cell responses may have been underestimated by the TCR breadth and depth analyses. The study lacked the statistical power to compare responses across vaccine doses or regimens.

A remark on this clone: Its antigen is unknown. No much larger clone exists at a distance of one base, and base qualities are not known.

The sequencing here drew on peripheral blood, taken in a trial of Ad26.COV2.S vaccine versus placebo. This receptor was identified in a person between 18 and 65 years old who received the Ad26.COV2.S COVID-19 vaccine or a placebo.

The CDR3 corresponds to CASSEHLQPYNEQFF. In nucleotides, the sequence is TGTGCCAGCAGTGAGCACTTACAGCCCTACAATGAGCAGTTCTTC. The rearrangement joined TRBV6-1 to TRBJ2-1; the D gene cannot be resolved reliably. Via the germline V gene, CDR1 is MNHNS and CDR2 SASEGT. From its cysteine to its phenylalanine, the CDR3 spans 15 amino acids. The only DNA kept is the CDR3, 45 bases in frame from the first base. Between the V and J ends, shortened by 3 bases and 2 bases respectively, the junction contains 11 bases.